This T cell receptor beta chain appears in the sequencing data of a study of identical twins. Overall study findings and caveats: With abundant cord blood beta clonotypes, insertions were fewer; memory repertoires showed no such pattern.

On this clonotype itself: Its target is not known.

TCRdb passed the 5' RACE reads through MiXCR, listing each CDR3 protein once. This sample has roughly 1,500,000 distinct CDR3 sequences, with about 32% found just once. The CDR3 spans 16 residues. J gave up 11 bases and V 4 bases, and 16 bases lay outside the gene matches. Germline CDR1 and CDR2: MGHRA and YSYEKL. The chain recombines TRBV4-1 with TRBJ2-5; 10 bases fit TRBD2. The receptor's source is a newborn girl in good health. The sequenced sample was cord blood. The CDR3 DNA reads TGCGCCAGCAGCCGACTCGGACTAGCGGCCGACAATGAGCAGTACTTC. Translation: CASSRLGLAADNEQYF.